This T cell receptor (beta chain) was sequenced for a study of shared clonotypes between healthy human individuals. All participating donors were Caucasian adults from Nashville, Tennessee. Germline CDR1 and CDR2: SGHRS and YFSETQ. The CDR3 length is 15 residues. V shed 0 bases and J shed 4 bases, with 14 bases lying between them. Assay used: immunoSEQ multiplex PCR; TCRdb lists only in-frame clones, some missing. There are roughly 1 million clones in the sample; 70% to 80% occur only once, and more than 0.45% lies in the top ten. The material sequenced was memory CD4+ T cells from PBMCs. The sample's subset: CD45RA-negative fraction. The chain combines TRBV5-1 with TRBJ2-7; tentatively, D is TRBD2 (6 bases). The source is a man aged 18 to 29 in good health. Some clones in this sample may be carry-over from other donors' samples. CDR3 sequence (DNA): TGCGCCAGCAGCTTGGTAAGGGGAGGAGTTTACGAGCAGTACTTC. Translation: CASSLVRGGVYEQYF.